This TCR beta chain came from a study of cytomegalovirus exposure and HLA in healthy donors. The junction had 7 bases not matched to a gene; V was cut back by 4 bases and J by 7 bases. Germline loops: CDR1 MGHRA, CDR2 YSYEKL. The CDR3 totals 14 residues. Assay: immunoSEQ multiplex PCR; the TCRdb copy retains only in-frame clones and omits some. This repertoire shows some 290,000 clones, roughly 90% found once; its top ten account for approximately 0.95%. The chain recombines TRBV4-1 with TRBJ1-5, with 7 bases matching TRBD1. This sequence was found in a man aged 30 to 39 in good health and CMV-seronegative. The sequenced sample consisted of PBMCs. The CDR3 bases are TGCGCCAGCAGCCGCCGACAGGGCGAACAGCCCCAGCATTTT. This gives the protein CASSRRQGEQPQHF.